These 10 T cell receptor beta chains originate from one sample sequenced in a study of blood T cell repertoires in COVID-19. Assay used: immunoSEQ multiplex PCR; TCRdb lists only in-frame clones, some missing. Of approximately 220,000 clones listed, about 88% are singletons. Sequenced input: PBMCs or T cells enriched from blood (not recorded which). The receptor source for this set is a woman aged 25 to 39 who had recovered from COVID-19.

The V gene is TRBV3-1 (or the pseudogene TRBV3-2), the J gene TRBJ1-3, with unresolved D. V was shortened by 2 bases and J by 2 bases, with 13 bases between the two germline ends. The germline V gene encodes CDR1 LGHDT and CDR2 YNNKEL (reference sequence). The CDR3 totals 16 residues. The CDR3 DNA is TGTGCCAGCAGCCAACACGGAGTCGGCGCTGGAAACACCATATATTTT. Translating it yields CASSQHGVGAGNTIYF.

The rearrangement joins TRBV6-5 to TRBJ2-3; D may be TRBD1 (6 bases). Germline lookup yields CDR1 MNHEY and CDR2 SVGAGI. Trimming left V 4 bases short and J 1 base short, with 15 bases between. This CDR3 is built from 16 residues. The chain's CDR3 is CASSFRGSSGTDTQYF. The CDR3 nucleotides are TGTGCCAGCAGTTTCAGGGGATCTTCGGGCACAGATACGCAGTATTTT.

The chain carries TRBV5-1 and TRBJ1-5; D possibly corresponds to TRBD1 (5 bases). V lost 7 bases and J 4 bases, leaving 33 bases between the germline ends. The CDR3 consists of 20 residues. Per germline, CDR1 SGHRS and CDR2 YFSETQ. CDR3 DNA sequence: TGCGCCAGCCTCCCTGGGCGGGGAACTAGGGAACAATACAGGAATCAGCCCCAGCATTTT. Its protein product is CASLPGRGTREQYRNQPQHF.

This clone has only a few counts. The chain has TRBV7-2 and TRBJ2-7, with TRBD2 identical over 7 bases. V was clipped by 2 bases and J by 4 bases; unmatched bases: 5. The CDR3 extends over 14 amino acids. CDR1 is SGHTA and CDR2 is FQGNSA in the germline V gene. CDR3 in amino acids: CASSLSSGEYEQYF. The CDR3 region has the DNA TGTGCCAGCAGCTTAAGCAGCGGGGAGTACGAGCAGTACTTC.

This chain links TRBV9 with TRBJ2-1; TRBD2 agrees at 10 bases. The trim removed 3 bases at V and 10 bases at J, leaving 7 bases unmatched. Looked up from germline, CDR1 is SGDLS and CDR2 is YYNGEE. This CDR3 is built from 14 residues. The CDR3 here is CASSAGTSEDEQFF. The CDR3 bases are TGTGCCAGCAGCGCAGGGACTAGCGAGGACGAGCAGTTCTTC.

Comment on this clone: At one end the junction does not follow the germline gene, possibly because of a read error. The chain is built from TRBV3-1 (or the pseudogene TRBV3-2) and TRBJ1-1, with 8 bases that match TRBD1. CDR1 and CDR2 from the germline V gene are LGHDT and YNNKEL (reference sequence). The CDR3 spans 16 residues. The DNA for the CDR3 is TGTGCCAGCAGCCAAGAGGCAGGGGGCTGGAACACTGAAACTTTCTTT. Translating it yields CASSQEAGGWNTETFF.

CDR3 region: CASSPYPRVFYYEQYF. As DNA, the CDR3 is TGTGCCAGCAGCCCATACCCCCGGGTCTTCTACTACGAGCAGTACTTC. This chain joins TRBV9 and TRBJ2-7, with D unclear. Germline loops: CDR1 SGDLS, CDR2 YYNGEE. V was trimmed by 4 bases and J by 3 bases, leaving 20 bases between them. CDR3 length: 16 amino acids.

The chain uses TRBV3-1 (or the pseudogene TRBV3-2) and TRBJ2-5; the D is unclear. Germline CDR1 reads LGHDT; CDR2 reads YNNKEL (reference sequence). There are 14 residues in the CDR3. Trimming left V 0 bases short and J 2 bases short, with 7 bases between. The CDR3 bases are TGTGCCAGCAGCCAAGATGCCAGTCAAGAGACCCAGTACTTC. As protein: CASSQDASQETQYF.

The J gene is TRBJ2-2, the V gene TRBV12-5; 9 bases fit TRBD1. J lost 7 bases, V lost 1 base, and 10 bases had no gene match. Germline V CDR1 and CDR2: LGHNT, FRNRAP. The CDR3 consists of 17 residues. CDR3 sequence (DNA): TGTGCTAGTGGTTTGGGGTGGCCTGGGACAGGGAACGGGGAGCTGTTTTTT. Its translation: CASGLGWPGTGNGELFF.

The V gene is TRBV9, the J gene TRBJ2-6; maybe TRBD2 (7 bases). Germline V gene lookup returns CDR1 SGDLS and CDR2 YYNGEE. The CDR3 extends over 17 amino acids. The V gene lost 1 base and the J gene lost 1 base, with 12 bases spanning the gap. Here the CDR3 DNA reads TGTGCCAGCAGCGTATCGGGGGGCCCGTCTGGGGCCAACGTCCTGACTTTC. Encoded protein: CASSVSGGPSGANVLTF.